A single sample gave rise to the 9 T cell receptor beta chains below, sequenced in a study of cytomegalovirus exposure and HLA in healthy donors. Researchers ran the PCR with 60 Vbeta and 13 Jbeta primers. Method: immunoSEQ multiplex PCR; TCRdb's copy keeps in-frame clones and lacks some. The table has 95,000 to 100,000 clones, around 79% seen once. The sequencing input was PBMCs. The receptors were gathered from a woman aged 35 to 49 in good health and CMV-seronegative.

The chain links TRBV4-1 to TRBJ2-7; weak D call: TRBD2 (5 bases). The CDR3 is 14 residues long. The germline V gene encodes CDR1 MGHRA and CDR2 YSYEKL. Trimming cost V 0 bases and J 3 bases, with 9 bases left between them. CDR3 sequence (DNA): TGCGCCAGCAGCCAAGACCCCAGCGGCTACGAGCAGTACTTC. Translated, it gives CASSQDPSGYEQYF.

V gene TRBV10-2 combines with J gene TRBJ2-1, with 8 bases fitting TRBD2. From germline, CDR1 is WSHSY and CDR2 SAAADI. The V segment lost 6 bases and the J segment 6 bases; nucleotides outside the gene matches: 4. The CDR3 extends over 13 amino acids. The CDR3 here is CASRTGTSNEQFF. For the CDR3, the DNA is TGCGCCAGCAGGACCGGGACTAGCAATGAGCAGTTCTTC.

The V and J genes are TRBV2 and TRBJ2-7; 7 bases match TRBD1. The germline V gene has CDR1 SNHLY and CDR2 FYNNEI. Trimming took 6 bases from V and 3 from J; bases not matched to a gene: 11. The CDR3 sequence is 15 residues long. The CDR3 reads CASRFPGTVDYEQYF. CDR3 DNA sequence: TGTGCCAGCAGGTTCCCCGGGACAGTGGACTACGAGCAGTACTTC.

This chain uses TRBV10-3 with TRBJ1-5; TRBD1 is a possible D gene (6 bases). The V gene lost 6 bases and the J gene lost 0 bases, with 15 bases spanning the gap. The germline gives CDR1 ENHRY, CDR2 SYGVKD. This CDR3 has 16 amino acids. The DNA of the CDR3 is TGTGCCATCAGCCGGACAGACTATTATAGCAATCAGCCCCAGCATTTT. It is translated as CAISRTDYYSNQPQHF.

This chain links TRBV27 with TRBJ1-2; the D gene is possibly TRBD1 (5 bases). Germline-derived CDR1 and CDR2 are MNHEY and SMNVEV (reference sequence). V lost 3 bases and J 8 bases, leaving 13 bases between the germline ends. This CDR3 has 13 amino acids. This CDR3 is CASSLDTAVGYTF. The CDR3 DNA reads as TGTGCCAGCAGTTTGGACACGGCGGTCGGCTACACCTTC.

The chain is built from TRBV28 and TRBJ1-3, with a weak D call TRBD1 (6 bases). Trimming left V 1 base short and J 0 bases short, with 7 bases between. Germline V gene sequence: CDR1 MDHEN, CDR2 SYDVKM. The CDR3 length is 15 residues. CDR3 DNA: TGTGCCAGCAGTTTATTAGGGGGCTCTGGAAACACCATATATTTT. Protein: CASSLLGGSGNTIYF.

CDR3 DNA: TGTGCCAGCAAGTGGAGCGCCGAGGCGGGCTCCTACGAGCAGTACTTC. Translating it yields CASKWSAEAGSYEQYF. The chain is built from TRBV2 and TRBJ2-5; D is possibly TRBD2 (5 bases). TRBJ2-7 matches the DNA end more closely, so the J call is doubtful. Germline-derived CDR1 and CDR2 are SNHLY and FYNNEI. CDR3 length equals 16 residues.

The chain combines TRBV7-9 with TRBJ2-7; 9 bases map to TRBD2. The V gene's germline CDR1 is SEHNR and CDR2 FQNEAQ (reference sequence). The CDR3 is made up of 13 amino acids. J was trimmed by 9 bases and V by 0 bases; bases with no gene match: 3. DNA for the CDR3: TGTGCCAGCAGCTTAGCTAGCGGGGGCGGGCAGTACTTC. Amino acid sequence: CASSLASGGGQYF.

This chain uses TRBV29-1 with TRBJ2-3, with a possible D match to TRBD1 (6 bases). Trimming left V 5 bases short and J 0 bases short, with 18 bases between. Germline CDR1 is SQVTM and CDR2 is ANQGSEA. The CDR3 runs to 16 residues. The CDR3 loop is CSVKGSETGSTDTQYF. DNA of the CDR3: TGCAGCGTTAAAGGAAGTGAGACAGGAAGCACAGATACGCAGTATTTT.